This is a list of T cell receptor beta chains from one sample in a study of cytomegalovirus exposure and HLA in healthy donors. Measured with immunoSEQ multiplex PCR; TCRdb has only the in-frame clones, and not every one. Among 160,000 or so clones, approximately 80% were seen once, and the ten largest hold about 9.6%. Sequencing used PBMCs. These TCRs come from a man younger than 35 in good health and CMV-seropositive. The CDR3 runs from the conserved cysteine through the conserved F or W. Fields, in order: V gene, J gene, clone size, D gene, CDR3 DNA, CDR3 protein. A D gene is named only where the DNA matches it firmly. The listing skips clone size in some rows; elsewhere it reads once, few, many or a size class.

TRBV5-1	TRBJ1-2	-	TRBD1	TGCGCCAGCAGCTTGGAAGGGACAGTTCTCTCCAGTTTCCCCCCTAACTATGGCTACACCTTC	CASSLEGTVLSSFPPNYGYTF
TRBV13	TRBJ2-5	once	-	TGTGCCAGCACCTATCAGGGGCAAGAGACCCAGTACTTC	CASTYQGQETQYF
TRBV5-6	TRBJ2-7	few	TRBD1	TGTGCCAGCAGCTCAGACAGGGTATTCAACGAGCAGTACTTC	CASSSDRVFNEQYF
TRBV4-1	TRBJ1-3	-	-	TGCGCCAGCAGCCAAGATAGTACACAGGGTCGTGGAAACACCATATATTTT	CASSQDSTQGRGNTIYF
TRBV18	TRBJ2-2	-	TRBD2	TGTGCCAGCTCCAAGACTAGCGGGGGAGCCGGGGTAAACACCGGGGAGCTGTTTTTT	CASSKTSGGAGVNTGELFF
TRBV27	TRBJ2-7	-	TRBD1	TGTGCCAGCAGTTCAAACCGGGGGACAGGCCCTCCCTACGAGCAGTACTTC	CASSSNRGTGPPYEQYF
TRBV27	TRBJ2-7	few	-	TGTGCCAGCAAAATCAGGGGGGAGTACGAGCAGTACTTC	CASKIRGEYEQYF
TRBV6-1	TRBJ2-1	few	TRBD1	TGTGCCAGCAGAGAGGACAGGGGGCAAGGGAATGAGCAGTTCTTC	CASREDRGQGNEQFF
TRBV4-3	TRBJ2-6	-	TRBD1	TGCGCCAGCAGCCCCGGGACAGGGGCATTCTCTGGGGCCAACGTCCTGACTTTC	CASSPGTGAFSGANVLTF
TRBV19	TRBJ2-7	-	-	TGTGCCAGTGCAAGACAGGACAATTTCGAGCAGTACTTC	CASARQDNFEQYF
TRBV6-5	TRBJ2-7	-	TRBD1	TGTGCCAGCAGTTTAACGGGACAGGCGGTCTACGAGCAGTACTTC	CASSLTGQAVYEQYF
TRBV6-4	TRBJ1-2	-	-	TGTGCCAGCAGTGACTCATTCGGGGGGAACTATGGCTACACCTTC	CASSDSFGGNYGYTF
TRBV7-9	TRBJ2-2	-	TRBD2	TGTGCCAGCAGCCCCACGCGGGGGCTAGCGGGAAAGGGCGGGGAGCTGTTTTTT	CASSPTRGLAGKGGELFF
TRBV18	TRBJ1-1	-	-	TGTGCCAGCTCACCACCGACAGTGAACACTGAAGCTTTCTTT	CASSPPTVNTEAFF
TRBV27	TRBJ1-2	-	-	TGTGCCAGCAGTTTAAGCGGACAGCATCAGGGCTACACCTTC	CASSLSGQHQGYTF
TRBV6-1	TRBJ2-3	-	TRBD2	TGTGCCAGCAGTGATAACCTAGCGGGAGTGGGGACGCAGTATTTT	CASSDNLAGVGTQYF
TRBV4-1	TRBJ1-5	-	-	TGCGCCAGCAGCCAAGTTCTCCGGGAGCACCAGCATTTT	CASSQVLREHQHF
TRBV7-9	TRBJ2-7	-	-	TGTGCCAGCAGCAGTAACGGGAAACCCTACGAGCAGTACTTC	CASSSNGKPYEQYF
TRBV11-2	TRBJ1-2	once	-	TGTGCCAGCAGCTTAACACAGGTCGTTTCTTTTAACTATGGCTACACCTTC	CASSLTQVVSFNYGYTF
TRBV5-5	TRBJ1-2	-	TRBD1	TGTGCCAGCTCCCGGCCGGGGACAGGAGGCTTTGGCTACACCTTC	CASSRPGTGGFGYTF
TRBV7-2	TRBJ1-4	-	-	TGTGCCAGCAGGGGCGGGACGGCTAATGAAAAACTGTTTTTT	CASRGGTANEKLFF
TRBV9	TRBJ2-3	-	TRBD2	TGTGCCAGCAGCGACCGACTAGCGGGGGGCACAGATACGCAGTATTTT	CASSDRLAGGTDTQYF
TRBV2	TRBJ2-7	once	-	TGTGCCAGCAGCCTAGTACCCTACGAGCAGTACTTC	CASSLVPYEQYF
TRBV6-1	TRBJ2-7	-	TRBD1	TGTGCCAGCAGGAGACAGGGGGCGGCTTCCTACGAGCAGTACTTC	CASRRQGAASYEQYF
TRBV2	TRBJ1-1	-	-	TGTGCCAGCAGTTTTACAGGGTACACTGAAGCTTTCTTT	CASSFTGYTEAFF
TRBV30	TRBJ2-7	-	TRBD1	TGTGCCTGGAGTGTACGGACAGGGTCTAACTCCTACGAGCAGTACTTC	CAWSVRTGSNSYEQYF
TRBV7-9	TRBJ1-4	-	-	TGTGCCAGCAGCTTGCAGACAGGTTGGAATGAAAAACTGTTTTTT	CASSLQTGWNEKLFF
TRBV9	TRBJ2-3	-	TRBD1	TGTGCCAGCAGCGCGCGACAGGGTGGGTCAGATACGCAGTATTTT	CASSARQGGSDTQYF
TRBV19	TRBJ2-7	-	TRBD2	TGTGCCAGTAGGATAAAAGCGGGAGAAGGCGAGCAGTACTTC	CASRIKAGEGEQYF
TRBV5-4	TRBJ2-1	-	-	TGTGCCAGCAGCTTGCCTTGGTGGCCTAATGAGCAGTTCTTC	CASSLPWWPNEQFF